This entry is about one T cell receptor (beta chain). Individuals aged about 18 to 100 years were recruited from 24 US areas. Symptom resolution, clearance, or two negative PCRs marked donors in Cohort 3 as recovered. Clones were read by immunoSEQ multiplex PCR, and TCRdb kept only the in-frame ones, dropping some. The table has 150,000 to 200,000 clones, 88% seen once; the top ten hold roughly 9%. The sample is drawn from a study of blood T cell repertoires in COVID-19. Study information: Both acute and convalescent COVID-19 samples were obtained from the United States, Italy and Spain.

This CDR3 contains 17 residues. Germline V gene lookup returns CDR1 LGHNA and CDR2 YSLEER. V lost 0 bases, J lost 10 bases, and 12 bases stayed unmatched. The sequenced sample consisted of PBMCs or T cells enriched from blood (not recorded which). This chain joins TRBV4-3 and TRBJ2-1, with 10 nucleotides matching TRBD2. The sequence was collected from a woman aged 18-35 years who had recovered from COVID-19. The CDR3 DNA reads TGCGCCAGCAGCCAAGACTTTTCCCTAGCGGGGGTTGGGGAGCAGTTCTTC. This translates into CASSQDFSLAGVGEQFF.